One T cell receptor beta chain is described in this entry. Its antigen is not identified. It was version v3.0 of the immunoSEQ assay that was run at survey level. The protocol was immunoSEQ multiplex PCR, while the TCRdb copy is restricted to in-frame clones and leaves out a portion. The repertoire holds some 2,000 clones, with 80% to 90% as singletons. These data come from a study of long-term antiretroviral therapy in people with HIV. Trimming pared 4 bases from V and 6 bases from J, leaving 11 bases between. The length of the CDR3 is 13 residues. From germline, CDR1 is SGHNT and CDR2 YYREEE (reference sequence). Study results and caveats: Transplant donor controls retained higher diversity, though diversity increased after ART. Older ART regimens may have been in use when blood was drawn between the mid-2000s and the late 2010s.

All participants with HIV were treated in the United States. The chain uses TRBV5-4 and TRBJ2-1; D is unclear. Sequencing was performed on unsorted PBMCs, taken 0.7 years after starting antiretroviral therapy. The clonotype comes from a woman aged 50 to 60 with HIV. Here the CDR3 DNA reads TGTGCCAGCAGCCCGGACCCCTCCAATGAGCAGTTCTTC. Translated: CASSPDPSNEQFF.